These 7 T cell receptor beta chains were all obtained from the same sample, sequenced in a study of blood T cell repertoires in COVID-19. This table comes from immunoSEQ multiplex PCR, and its TCRdb copy is limited to in-frame clones, with some not included. The sample holds more than 95,000 clones, approximately 89% seen once. Sample: peripheral blood. The receptors shown here come from a woman aged 80 or over in a cohort sampled during active COVID-19.

Notes on this clone: The CDR3 ends on some other residue instead of the conserved phenylalanine or tryptophan, so this is likely a read error. The DNA is omitted, as the CDR3 cannot be located on it reliably, and the CDR3 follows TCRdb's listing. CDR3: CASSYLGSNRLVV. The chain carries TRBV6-6 and TRBJ1-3; whether TRBD1, the table's D call, matches the DNA was not checked. The CDR3 is 13 residues long, ends included. Germline loops: CDR1 MNHNY, CDR2 SVGAGI (reference sequence).

As to this clone: Sequence at one end of the junction differs from germline and may be a read error. J is TRBJ2-5 and V is TRBV7-7; D call uncertain. This CDR3 is 13 amino acids long. Per germline, CDR1 SSHAT and CDR2 FNYEAQ (reference sequence). CDR3 amino acids: CASSLGHRETQYF. Here the CDR3 DNA reads TGTGCTAGCAGCTTAGGGCATCGAGAGACCCAGTACTTC.

The chain is built from TRBV6-1 and TRBJ2-5, with D tentatively TRBD1 (5 bases). The V end was cut by 0 bases, the J end by 5 bases, with 10 bases between. The CDR3 sequence is 14 residues long. From germline, CDR1 is MNHNS and CDR2 SASEGT. CDR3 region: CASSEAIAGETQYF. The DNA for the CDR3 is TGTGCCAGCAGTGAAGCGATAGCAGGGGAGACCCAGTACTTC.

J is TRBJ2-7 and V is TRBV29-1; 9 positions agree with TRBD1. Losses at the gene ends were 7 bases for V and 0 bases for J; bases not matched to a gene: 7. There are 14 residues in the CDR3. Germline loops: CDR1 SQVTM, CDR2 ANQGSEA. In DNA form, the CDR3 reads TGCAGCGCAAAGACAGGGGGGGCCTCCTACGAGCAGTACTTC. Its protein product is CSAKTGGASYEQYF.

The CDR3 protein is CSTGSYNEQFF. In DNA form, the CDR3 reads TGCAGTACAGGATCCTACAATGAGCAGTTCTTC. The chain uses TRBV20-1 and TRBJ2-1, with D maybe TRBD1 (5 bases). The CDR3 has 11 amino acids. The ends were cut back, 8 bases at V and 1 base at J, with 6 bases in the middle. The germline V gene has CDR1 DFQATT and CDR2 SNEGSKA (reference sequence).

CDR3 bases: TGTGCCAGCAGCTTAGAAGGGGCTGGTACGCAGTATTTT. This encodes CASSLEGAGTQYF. V gene TRBV7-9 combines with J gene TRBJ2-3, with D possibly TRBD1 on 5 matching bases. In germline, CDR1 is SEHNR, CDR2 FQNEAQ (reference sequence). This CDR3 contains 13 residues. V was shortened by 1 base and J by 8 bases, with 10 bases between the two germline ends.

V is TRBV2 and J is TRBJ2-5; 8 bases match TRBD1. The CDR3 contains 13 residues. Germline CDR1 reads SNHLY; CDR2 reads FYNNEI. V shed 7 bases, J shed 5 bases, and the junction held 6 bases outside the gene matches. The CDR3 region has the DNA TGTGCCAGCACTAGACAGGGGAGGGAGACCCAGTACTTC. Its translation: CASTRQGRETQYF.